One and the same sample provided the 26 T cell receptor beta chains below, sequenced in a study of blood T cell repertoires in COVID-19. Measured with immunoSEQ multiplex PCR; TCRdb has only the in-frame clones, and not every one. The sample holds over 250,000 clones, about four fifths seen once. The sample consisted of peripheral blood. The receptors stem from a woman in her forties or fifties who had recovered from COVID-19.

This clone appeared once. This chain joins TRBV7-8 and TRBJ2-1; D unresolved. V was pared by 1 base and J by 0 bases, with 13 bases between. The length of the CDR3 is 17 residues. CDR1 SGHVS and CDR2 FQNEAQ come from the germline V gene. The CDR3: CASSLGSLRSSYNEQFF. The CDR3 DNA sequence: TGTGCCAGCAGCTTAGGATCCCTACGGAGCTCCTACAATGAGCAGTTCTTC.

The chain couples TRBV12-2 to TRBJ2-2; the table names TRBD1, a call not compared with the DNA. TRBV12-2 is a pseudogene. The CDR3 is made up of 23 amino acids. CDR3 DNA: TGTGCAAGTCGCTTAGCAGCACCTATCCCGGGACAGGGAATGACCTTGAAAACCGGGGAGCTGTTTTTT. It encodes CASRLAAPIPGQGMTLKTGELFF.

This sequence joins TRBV5-1 and TRBJ2-2, with a weak D call TRBD1 (6 bases). Germline-derived CDR1 and CDR2 are SGHRS and YFSETQ. V shed 3 bases and J shed 1 base, with 10 bases lying between them. The CDR3 covers 15 residues. CDR3 protein: CASSSPGQNTGELFF. CDR3 in DNA: TGCGCCAGCAGCTCCCCGGGACAGAACACCGGGGAGCTGTTTTTT.

V usage is TRBV15 and J usage is TRBJ1-2, with unresolved D. Trimming left V 0 bases short and J 8 bases short, with 16 bases between. Germline CDR1 and CDR2: LNHNV and YYDKDF (reference sequence). The length of the CDR3 is 15 residues. In DNA, the CDR3 is TGTGCCACCAGCAGAGATCGTGCCAGGCCCGGAGGCTACACCTTC. As protein: CATSRDRARPGGYTF.

This clone has a single count. This rearrangement joins TRBV10-3 to TRBJ2-7, with D uncertain. From germline, CDR1 is ENHRY and CDR2 SYGVKD. This CDR3 comprises 13 residues. V shed 3 bases and J shed 0 bases, with 6 bases lying between them. This CDR3 reads CAISDQNSYEQYF. CDR3 coding DNA: TGTGCCATCAGTGATCAGAACTCCTACGAGCAGTACTTC.

With regard to this clone: The sample holds other DNA sequences that translate to the same CDR3. The rearrangement joins TRBV6-5 to TRBJ2-7, with TRBD2 identical over 10 bases. CDR1 is MNHEY and CDR2 is SVGAGI in the germline V gene. Unmatched junction bases numbered 3, after V lost 5 bases and J lost 2 bases. The CDR3 extends over 14 amino acids. The CDR3 sequence is CASSRLAGAYEQYF. Here the CDR3 DNA reads TGTGCCAGCAGTCGACTAGCGGGCGCCTACGAGCAGTACTTC.

The gene calls are TRBV7-2 and TRBJ1-2; tentative D call: TRBD1 (6 bases). Germline CDR1 is SGHTA and CDR2 is FQGNSA. This CDR3 spans 15 amino acids. V was pared by 3 bases and J by 4 bases, with 15 bases between. CDR3 nucleotide sequence: TGTGCCAGCAGCTTGTCGCAGGGGCCCGGCTATGGCTACACCTTC. Protein: CASSLSQGPGYGYTF.

V and J are TRBV9 and TRBJ2-1, with 7 bases matching TRBD2. CDR3 length equals 15 residues. Unmatched junction bases numbered 6, after V lost 1 base and J lost 5 bases. Germline V gives CDR1 SGDLS, CDR2 YYNGEE. Written as DNA, the CDR3 is TGTGCCAGCAGCGTAAGGAGCGGGGATAACAATGAGCAGTTCTTC. As protein: CASSVRSGDNNEQFF.

The V and J genes are TRBV7-2 and TRBJ1-2; perhaps TRBD1 as D (6 bases). Between the trimmed V and J ends, which lost 1 base and 4 bases, there was a span of 19 bases. The CDR3 is 17 amino acids. Germline V gene data show CDR1 as SGHTA and CDR2 as FQGNSA. The CDR3 loop is CASSLGQRPGAVYGYTF. The CDR3 DNA sequence: TGTGCCAGCAGCTTAGGACAGAGGCCAGGGGCCGTCTATGGCTACACCTTC.

The gene calls are TRBV3-1 (or the pseudogene TRBV3-2) and TRBJ2-7; 12 positions agree with TRBD2. The J segment lost 4 bases and the V segment lost 4 bases, leaving 5 bases of the junction unmatched. Germline values: CDR1 LGHDT, CDR2 YNNKEL (reference sequence). The CDR3 loop spans 15 amino acids. CDR3 sequence (DNA): TGTGCCAGCAGCCTCCTAGCGGGGGGGACATACGAGCAGTACTTC. It codes for CASSLLAGGTYEQYF.

This clone was seen only a few times. CDR3 sequence reads: CASSPPGQGAEKLFF. The CDR3 DNA reads as TGTGCCAGCAGTCCCCCGGGACAGGGGGCTGAAAAACTGTTTTTT. The chain recombines TRBV6-6 with TRBJ1-4; 12 bases are shared with TRBD1. The V gene's germline CDR1 is MNHNY and CDR2 SVGAGI (reference sequence). The CDR3 has 15 residues. Trimming took 5 bases from V and 7 from J; bases not matched to a gene: 5.

V is TRBV4-3 and J is TRBJ2-3; 8 bases agree with TRBD2. V was clipped by 0 bases and J by 5 bases; unmatched bases: 4. Germline V gives CDR1 LGHNA, CDR2 YSLEER. There are 15 residues in the CDR3. This CDR3 reads CASSQDSGVGDTQYF. The CDR3 DNA reads as TGCGCCAGCAGCCAAGATAGCGGGGTAGGAGATACGCAGTATTTT.

The chain has TRBV5-4 and TRBJ1-1; TRBD1 might be the D (5 bases). Per the germline V gene, CDR1 is SGHNT and CDR2 is YYREEE (reference sequence). Trimming shortened V by 2 bases and J by 3 bases, and 14 bases separated the two germline ends. The CDR3 totals 15 residues. The DNA for the CDR3 is TGTGCCAGCAGCTTCCTTGATCGGACATACACTGAAGCTTTCTTT. Protein product: CASSFLDRTYTEAFF. The whole variable domain, remainder taken from reference TRBV5-4 and TRBJ1-1, is ETGVTQSPTHLIKTRGQQVTLRCSSQSGHNTVSWYQQALGQGPQFIFQYYREEENGRGNFPPRFSGLQFPNYSSELNVNALELDDSALYLCASSFLDRTYTEAFFGQGTRLTVV.

The V and J genes are TRBV5-5 and TRBJ1-2, with TRBD1 matching over 7 bases. The CDR3 length is 13 residues. Germline V gene lookup returns CDR1 SGHKS and CDR2 YYEKEE (reference sequence). Trimming cost V 3 bases and J 3 bases; bases outside gene matches: 2. Here the CDR3 DNA reads TGTGCCAGCAGCTCCGGACAGGACTATGGCTACACCTTC. Its protein product is CASSSGQDYGYTF.

J is TRBJ2-1 and V is TRBV27; the match to TRBD2 covers 10 bases. Unmatched junction bases numbered 10, after V lost 6 bases and J lost 8 bases. Germline V gene lookup returns CDR1 MNHEY and CDR2 SMNVEV (reference sequence). CDR3 length: 15 amino acids. CDR3 nucleotides: TGTGCCAGCAGCCTCCTGCTAGCGGGAGTCTATGAGCAGTTCTTC. Protein product: CASSLLLAGVYEQFF.

This clone was recorded once. The CDR3 loop reads CATSRDGTGSNQPQHF. The CDR3 region has the DNA TGTGCCACCAGCAGAGATGGGACAGGGAGCAATCAGCCCCAGCATTTT. The V call is TRBV15, the J call TRBJ1-5; 9 bases line up with TRBD1. Per germline, CDR1 LNHNV and CDR2 YYDKDF (reference sequence). The CDR3 is 16 residues long. The trim removed 0 bases at V and 1 base at J, leaving 1 base unmatched.

This rearrangement joins TRBV5-1 to TRBJ2-3, with D tentatively TRBD2 (6 bases). The CDR3 totals 15 residues. Trimming removed 0 bases at V and 0 bases at J, with 8 bases between. CDR1 and CDR2 (germline): SGHRS, YFSETQ. The CDR3: CASSLAGLSTDTQYF. The CDR3 nucleotides read TGCGCCAGCAGCTTGGCCGGACTAAGCACAGATACGCAGTATTTT.

The chain joins TRBV7-8 to TRBJ2-3; 8 bases are a match to TRBD1. Germline V lookup: CDR1 SGHVS, CDR2 FQNEAQ. This CDR3 contains 18 residues. Germline trimming cut 10 bases from V and 6 bases from J; bases unmatched to any gene: 24. The CDR3 coding sequence is TGTGCCACTCGCAAATTTGACAGGGGTTTTGGCAAGTCTGATACGCAGTATTTT. Protein sequence: CATRKFDRGFGKSDTQYF.

The chain couples TRBV5-1 to TRBJ2-1; perhaps TRBD1 as D (5 bases). The CDR3 is 15 amino acids. V lost 4 bases and J lost 2, with 13 bases in between. The germline gives CDR1 SGHRS, CDR2 YFSETQ. The DNA for the CDR3 is TGCGCCAGCAGCCTACAAGGGGAACCCTACAATGAGCAGTTCTTC. Its translation is CASSLQGEPYNEQFF.

This clone was counted a single time. The J gene is TRBJ2-7, the V gene TRBV2, with 8 bases matching TRBD1. The V gene end was trimmed by 5 bases and the J gene end by 4 bases; junction bases not matched to a gene: 13. Germline V CDR1 and CDR2: SNHLY, FYNNEI. This CDR3 comprises 16 residues. The CDR3 bases are TGTGCCAGCAGTACCACCCTCGCAGGGGGCCTGTACGAGCAGTACTTC. Translated, it gives CASSTTLAGGLYEQYF.

Remarks on this clone: The sample has other DNA sequences that encode this CDR3 too. V usage is TRBV28 and J usage is TRBJ2-7; D gene ambiguous. The germline CDR1 and CDR2 sequences are MDHEN and SYDVKM. The length of the CDR3 is 11 residues. Trimming took 2 bases from V and 7 from J, leaving 6 bases between them. The CDR3 DNA reads TGTGCCAGCAGTTTAGCACGGGAGCAGTACTTC. It translates to CASSLAREQYF.

This chain connects TRBV3-1 (or the pseudogene TRBV3-2) to TRBJ2-7, with D perhaps TRBD2 (6 bases). The V gene lost 4 bases and the J gene lost 3 bases, with 13 bases spanning the gap. Germline loops: CDR1 LGHDT, CDR2 YNNKEL (reference sequence). The CDR3 has 14 residues. This chain's CDR3 is CASSPSGGVYEQYF. CDR3 in DNA: TGTGCCAGCAGCCCATCTGGCGGGGTCTACGAGCAGTACTTC.

This chain joins TRBV18 and TRBJ1-6; tentative D call: TRBD1 (5 bases). Germline V gene data show CDR1 as KGHSH and CDR2 as LQKENI. The CDR3 totals 14 residues. Trimming removed 3 bases from V and 10 bases from J, with 13 bases in between. CDR3 sequence reads: CASSPRDFRSPLHF. CDR3 sequence (DNA): TGTGCCAGCTCACCTCGGGACTTTAGATCACCCCTCCACTTT. Full variable domain (remainder filled in from reference TRBV18 and TRBJ1-6): NAGVMQNPRHLVRRRGQEARLRCSPMKGHSHVYWYRQLPEEGLKFMVYLQKENIIDESGMPKERFSAEFPKEGPSILRIQQVVRGDSAAYFCASSPRDFRSPLHFGNGTRLTVT.

V is TRBV29-1 and J is TRBJ2-5; D possibly corresponds to TRBD1 (6 bases). CDR1 SQVTM and CDR2 ANQGSEA come from the germline V gene. Between the trimmed V and J ends, which lost 2 bases and 4 bases, there was a span of 11 bases. This CDR3 comprises 13 residues. The CDR3 sequence: CSVEFGRGETQYF. In DNA, the CDR3 is TGCAGCGTTGAATTTGGCAGGGGAGAGACCCAGTACTTC.

The chain joins TRBV6-4 to TRBJ2-7; maybe TRBD2 (7 bases). This CDR3 spans 15 amino acids. Germline-derived CDR1 and CDR2 are MRHNA and SNTAGT. Trimming shortened V by 0 bases and J by 2 bases, and 11 bases separated the two germline ends. CDR3 bases: TGTGCCAGCAGTGACTCGCCGGGGGGCACCTACGAGCAGTACTTC. Translating it yields CASSDSPGGTYEQYF.

CDR3 residues: CASSLKTSGRVEGEQYF. The CDR3 coding sequence is TGCGCCAGCAGCCTCAAAACTAGCGGGAGGGTCGAAGGCGAGCAGTACTTC. The genes are TRBV4-3 and TRBJ2-7; 13 nucleotides agree with TRBD2. V was clipped by 4 bases and J by 6 bases; unmatched bases: 12. The CDR3 is 17 amino acids. The germline V gene has CDR1 LGHNA and CDR2 YSLEER.